The entry that follows covers one TCR beta chain sequence. Germline V lookup: CDR1 SGHTA, CDR2 FQGTGA. The CDR3 contains 15 residues. V dropped 6 bases and J dropped 4; count of bases not matched to a gene: 8. This record belongs to a study of blood T cell repertoires in COVID-19. Study context: There were acute and convalescent COVID-19 samples, and they came from the United States, Italy and Spain. T cells, B-cell-depleted T cells, or PBMCs provided the cDNA or gDNA that served as material.

Per the authors' pipeline: Amplification of reference gene primers provided the estimated nucleated cell counts. The data were produced by immunoSEQ multiplex PCR, yet TCRdb's version contains in-frame clones alone and is incomplete. That table gives V, J and clone size, and the DNA gave D and trimming. This table holds under 9,500 clones, about 90% found once. The sequence derives from a woman aged 45-60 years with active COVID-19. The J gene is TRBJ2-2, the V gene TRBV7-3, with 7 bases matching TRBD2. The sample was peripheral blood. CDR3 loop: CASRKERETTGELFF. CDR3 coding DNA: TGTGCCAGCAGGAAGGAGCGGGAAACCACCGGGGAGCTGTTTTTT.